A selection of T cell receptor beta chains follows, all from one sample in a study of regulatory T cells in long-lasting Graves disease. Using its own MiXCR run on the multiplex PCR reads, TCRdb lists one record per CDR3 protein. Found here are around 480,000 distinct CDR3 sequences, 15% to 20% of them singletons; the top ten hold 20% to 25%. A further study also used this sample, focusing on T cells in Graves' hyperthyroidism and ophthalmopathy.

The sequences come from peripheral blood mononuclear cells (PBMCs), collected at new diagnosis, from a patient treated with antithyroid drugs. These receptors were taken from a woman aged 35-60 years with Graves disease. Each CDR3 is given with its conserved first and last residue. The D gene is left open where the match is weak. Clone size appears in some rows only: once, few, many, or a class for an expanded clone.

j_call	v_call	d_call	clone_size	cdr3_aa	cdr3_nt
TRBJ1-2	TRBV5-4	TRBD1	few	CASSSLTGMDGYTF	TGTGCCAGCAGCTCCTTGACAGGGATGGATGGCTACACCTTC
TRBJ2-7	TRBV5-1	-	-	CASSPPPPGAYEQYF	TGCGCCAGCAGCCCGCCACCTCCAGGGGCCTACGAGCAGTACTTC
TRBJ2-1	TRBV6-4	TRBD1	-	CASRQTGASFNHEQFF	TGTGCCAGCAGACAGACAGGGGCGAGTTTTAACCATGAGCAGTTCTTC
TRBJ2-3	TRBV20-1	TRBD2	-	CSANLPLRGVTDTQYF	TGCAGTGCTAACTTACCTTTGCGGGGGGTAACAGATACGCAGTATTTT
TRBJ2-7	TRBV12-3/TRBV12-4	TRBD1	many	CASSTRDSGSARYF	TGTGCCAGCAGCACCCGGGACAGCGGATCCGCGCGGTACTTC
TRBJ1-1	TRBV12-3/TRBV12-4	-	many	CASHGGGTSEAFF	TGTGCCAGCCACGGAGGGGGGACATCTGAAGCTTTCTTT
TRBJ1-1	TRBV13	-	many	CASTTQLMNTEAFF	TGTGCCAGCACAACACAGCTTATGAACACTGAAGCTTTCTTT
TRBJ1-5	TRBV29-1	-	-	CSVGQAANQPQHF	TGCAGCGTTGGGCAGGCGGCTAATCAGCCCCAGCATTTT
TRBJ1-1	TRBV19	TRBD1	few	CASSSAGTANTEAFF	TGTGCCAGTAGTAGTGCGGGGACAGCGAACACTGAAGCTTTCTTT
TRBJ2-1	TRBV7-3	TRBD1	-	CASSTSDRAYNEQFF	TGTGCCAGCAGCACGAGTGACAGGGCCTACAATGAGCAGTTCTTC
TRBJ1-2	TRBV12-3/TRBV12-4	-	many	CASSPRTDYGYTF	TGTGCCAGCAGTCCCAGGACAGACTATGGCTACACCTTC
TRBJ2-7	TRBV15	-	many	CATSRDGAWEQYF	TGTGCCACCAGCAGAGATGGGGCGTGGGAGCAGTACTTC
TRBJ1-2	TRBV5-1	-	many	CASSLGDSNYGYTF	TGTGCCAGCAGCTTAGGAGACAGTAACTATGGCTACACCTTC
TRBJ1-3	TRBV19	TRBD1	-	CASTQGAGNTIYF	TGTGCCAGTACACAGGGGGCTGGAAACACCATATATTTT
TRBJ1-4	TRBV25-1	-	-	CASSPTGSSEKLFF	TGTGCCAGCAGTCCCACAGGGTCATCTGAAAAACTGTTTTTT
TRBJ1-1	TRBV11-3	-	many	CASILADSMNTEAFF	TGTGCCAGCATCTTGGCCGACAGTATGAACACTGAAGCTTTCTTT
TRBJ2-3	TRBV5-1	-	few	CASRLMDTQYF	TGCGCCAGCAGACTGATGGATACGCAGTATTTT
TRBJ2-7	TRBV6-9	TRBD1	-	CASSLTQGQGYTYEQYF	TGTGCCAGCAGTTTGACTCAGGGACAGGGTTATACCTACGAGCAGTACTTC
TRBJ2-2	TRBV19	-	-	CASTSPWRANTGELFF	TGTGCCAGTACTTCTCCATGGAGAGCGAACACCGGGGAGCTGTTTTTT
TRBJ2-6	TRBV5-1	-	few	CASSSASGANVLTF	TGCGCCAGCAGCTCGGCCTCTGGGGCCAACGTCCTGACTTTC
TRBJ1-4	TRBV19	TRBD1	-	CASRRSGGEEKLFF	TGTGCCAGTAGACGATCAGGGGGGGAAGAAAAACTGTTTTTT
TRBJ2-3	TRBV7-2	TRBD2	many	CASTLGGANTDTQYF	TGTGCCAGCACCCTCGGGGGGGCAAACACAGATACGCAGTATTTT